This T cell receptor beta chain appears in the sequencing data of a study of cytomegalovirus exposure and HLA in healthy donors. Study at large: Researchers previously reported finding fewer than 140 million unique TCR beta sequences from 170 million or so T cells.

Note on this clone: Its antigen is currently unknown.

This PCR relied on a set of 60 Vbeta primers and 13 Jbeta primers. Here immunoSEQ multiplex PCR was the method, and the copy in TCRdb shows in-frame clones only, minus some. The table has under 200,000 clones, around 88% seen once. Broader study findings: Common viral pathogens were later found to be apparently linked to several of the most significant clusters.

The CDR3 totals 18 residues. Germline trimming cut 0 bases from V and 5 bases from J; bases unmatched to any gene: 13. Germline values: CDR1 ENHRY, CDR2 SYGVKD. Donors were nominally healthy when sampled, though unrecorded immune exposures were likely. V and J are TRBV10-3 and TRBJ2-5, with 9 bases lining up with TRBD2. Sequencing used PBMCs. The origin of this receptor is a woman in her twenties or thirties in good health and CMV-seronegative. This CDR3 is CAISESGPLSGSRETQYF. CDR3 coding DNA: TGTGCCATCAGTGAGTCGGGACCCCTTAGCGGGAGCCGGGAGACCCAGTACTTC.